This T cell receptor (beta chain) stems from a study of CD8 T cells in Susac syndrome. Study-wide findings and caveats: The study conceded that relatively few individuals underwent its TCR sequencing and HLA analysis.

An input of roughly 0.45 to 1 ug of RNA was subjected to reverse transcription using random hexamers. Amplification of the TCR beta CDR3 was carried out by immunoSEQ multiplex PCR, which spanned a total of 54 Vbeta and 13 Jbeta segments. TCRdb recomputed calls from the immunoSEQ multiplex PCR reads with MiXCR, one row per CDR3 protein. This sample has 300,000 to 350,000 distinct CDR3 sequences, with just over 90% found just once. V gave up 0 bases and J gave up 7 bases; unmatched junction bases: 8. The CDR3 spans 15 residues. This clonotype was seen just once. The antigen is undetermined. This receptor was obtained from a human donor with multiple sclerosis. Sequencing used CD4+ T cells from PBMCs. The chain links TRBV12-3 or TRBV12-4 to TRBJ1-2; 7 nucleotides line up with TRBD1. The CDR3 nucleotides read TGTGCCAGCAGTTTAGCGGAACGGACAGGTGGTGGCTACACCTTC. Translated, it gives CASSLAERTGGGYTF.